This passage covers 11 T cell receptor beta chains from one sample sequenced in a study of CD8+ T cells in alopecia areata. Treatment meaning: oral pan-JAK inhibitor, 5-10 mg twice daily. Isolated RNA was reverse transcribed into cDNA used as the sequencing template. Profiling relied on immunoSEQ multiplex PCR, and the TCRdb table lists in-frame clones only, not all of them. The sample yields about 190,000 clones, 55% to 70% seen once. Here the sequenced sample was CD4+ T cells sorted from blood, taken at week 4, from a patient treated with tofacitinib. The receptors stem from a human donor with alopecia areata.

The V gene is TRBV5-1, the J gene TRBJ2-2; D not resolved. The germline V and J ends were trimmed by 2 bases and 0 bases, with 5 bases remaining between them. The CDR3 contains 14 residues. Germline loops: CDR1 SGHRS, CDR2 YFSETQ. CDR3 sequence: CASSFISNTGELFF. CDR3 DNA: TGCGCCAGCAGCTTTATTTCGAACACCGGGGAGCTGTTTTTT.

The CDR3 DNA follows: TGTGCCAGTAGCGCCGAACCAAGCGGGAGGCCGAACAATGAGCAGTTCTTC. As protein: CASSAEPSGRPNNEQFF. The J gene is TRBJ2-1, the V gene TRBV19, with TRBD2 identical over 9 bases. The CDR3 consists of 17 residues. J was trimmed by 5 bases and V by 6 bases; bases with no gene match: 14. In germline, CDR1 is LNHDA, CDR2 SQIVND (reference sequence).

The gene calls are TRBV30 and TRBJ1-3, with D perhaps TRBD1 (6 bases). Germline V gene data show CDR1 as GTSNPN and CDR2 as SVGIG (reference sequence). The CDR3 loop spans 12 amino acids. V lost 1 base, J lost 8 bases, and 9 bases lay in between. The CDR3 is CAWSAGADTIYF. For the CDR3, the DNA is TGTGCCTGGAGTGCGGGGGCGGACACCATATATTTT. Full variable domain (rest looked up from reference TRBV30 and TRBJ1-3): SQTIHQWPATLVQPVGSPLSLECTVEGTSNPNLYWYRQAAGRGLQLLFYSVGIGQISSEVPQNLSASRPQDRQFILSSKKLLLSDSGFYLCAWSAGADTIYFGEGSWLTVV.

This clone was detected a few times. The rearrangement uses TRBV14 and TRBJ1-1, with D unclear. The CDR3 totals 13 residues. V shed 8 bases and J shed 1 base, with 11 bases lying between them. Germline CDR1 SGHDN, CDR2 FVKESK. The DNA of the CDR3 is TGTGCCAGCGAAAAGTACTCGAACACTGAAGCTTTCTTT. It is translated as CASEKYSNTEAFF. Full variable domain (remainder filled in from reference TRBV14 and TRBJ1-1): EAGVTQFPSHSVIEKGQTVTLRCDPISGHDNLYWYRRVMGKEIKFLLHFVKESKQDESGMPNNRFLAERTGGTYSTLKVQPAELEDSGVYFCASEKYSNTEAFFGQGTRLTVV.

The gene calls are TRBV29-1 and TRBJ2-3; 13 nucleotides match TRBD2. The CDR3 is made up of 15 amino acids. V shed 1 base, J shed 7 bases, and the junction held 5 bases outside the gene matches. Germline-derived CDR1 and CDR2 are SQVTM and ANQGSEA. CDR3 amino acids: CSVEAGLAGVYTQYF. In nucleotides, the CDR3 is TGCAGCGTTGAAGCCGGACTAGCGGGAGTATATACGCAGTATTTT.

This clone appeared a few times. The chain has TRBV27 and TRBJ1-5; no firm D call. Germline V gene lookup returns CDR1 MNHEY and CDR2 SMNVEV (reference sequence). The V and J ends lost 2 bases and 2 bases respectively, with 13 bases between them. The CDR3 runs to 16 residues. CDR3 sequence reads: CASSLVRPSGNQPQHF. CDR3 in DNA: TGTGCCAGCAGTTTAGTACGGCCCTCCGGCAATCAGCCCCAGCATTTT.

The gene calls are TRBV7-9 and TRBJ2-7; 8 nucleotides agree with TRBD2. Germline V gives CDR1 SEHNR, CDR2 FQNEAQ (reference sequence). This CDR3 spans 17 amino acids. V was clipped by 3 bases and J by 2 bases; unmatched bases: 12. The chain's CDR3 is CASSFISVGTRAYEQYF. The CDR3 DNA sequence: TGTGCCAGCAGCTTCATTTCGGTGGGGACTAGAGCCTACGAGCAGTACTTC.

For the CDR3, the DNA is TGCAGCGTTGAAGACTCCGTGGCGGACCTTAACTATGGCTACACCTTC. It encodes CSVEDSVADLNYGYTF. The genes are TRBV29-1 and TRBJ1-2; D ambiguous. V lost 0 bases, J lost 1 base, and 15 bases lay in between. CDR1 and CDR2 (germline): SQVTM, ANQGSEA. The CDR3 extends over 16 amino acids.

V gene TRBV14 combines with J gene TRBJ1-1; D is ambiguous. Germline lookup yields CDR1 SGHDN and CDR2 FVKESK. The CDR3 extends over 13 amino acids. Trimming removed 1 base from V and 4 bases from J, with 7 bases in between. The CDR3 bases are TGTGCCAGCAGCCAAGTATTCAGCACTGAAGCTTTCTTT. Translated: CASSQVFSTEAFF.

The chain uses TRBV6-1 and TRBJ1-5, with 7 bases matching TRBD1. V lost 7 bases to trimming and J lost 4 bases; unmatched junction nucleotides: 10. The CDR3 totals 15 residues. The germline V gene has CDR1 MNHNS and CDR2 SASEGT. CDR3 sequence reads: CASILDRSGNQPQHF. CDR3 in DNA: TGTGCCAGCATCCTGGACAGGAGTGGGAATCAGCCCCAGCATTTT.

V gene TRBV6-5 combines with J gene TRBJ1-3, with D maybe TRBD1 (5 bases). The CDR3 runs to 14 residues. The germline V gene encodes CDR1 MNHEY and CDR2 SVGAGI. V was cut by 6 bases and J by 0 bases, with 9 bases left in between. CDR3 in amino acids: CASRRQSSGNTIYF. The CDR3 bases are TGTGCCAGCAGAAGACAGTCCTCTGGAAACACCATATATTTT.